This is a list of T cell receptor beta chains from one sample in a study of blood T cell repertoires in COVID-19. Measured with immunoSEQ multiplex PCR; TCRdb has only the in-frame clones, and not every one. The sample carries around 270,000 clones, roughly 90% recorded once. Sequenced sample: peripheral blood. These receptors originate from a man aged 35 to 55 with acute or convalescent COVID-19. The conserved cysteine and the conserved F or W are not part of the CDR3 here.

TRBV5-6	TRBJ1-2	ASSYGGGGYT
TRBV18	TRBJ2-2	ASSRTGNTGELF
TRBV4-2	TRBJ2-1	ASSPGLNNEQF
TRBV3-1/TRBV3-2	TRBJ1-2	ASSQDLNRGNYGYT
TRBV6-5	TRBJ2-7	ASRLGQLTEQY
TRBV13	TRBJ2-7	ASSRSGQGNYEQY
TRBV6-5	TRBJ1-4	ASSYTGNINEKLF
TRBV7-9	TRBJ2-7	ASTGSGNNDEQY
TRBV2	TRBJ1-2	ASSGTGGTYGYT
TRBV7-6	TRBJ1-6	ASSLGAVGGSPLH
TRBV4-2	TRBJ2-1	ASSQLSGGLYNEQF
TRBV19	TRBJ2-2	ASSSGQITGELF
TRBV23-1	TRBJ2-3	ASSQSIKRTQY
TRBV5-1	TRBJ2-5	ASSLTPGETQY
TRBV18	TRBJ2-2	ASSPRLAGELF
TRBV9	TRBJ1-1	ASSDGQLNTEAF
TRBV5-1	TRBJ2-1	ASSLSGGSYNEQF
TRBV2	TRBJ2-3	ASSEPAGVTDTQY
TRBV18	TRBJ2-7	ASSLNNRNEQY
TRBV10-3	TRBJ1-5	ASQRDTGPNQPQH
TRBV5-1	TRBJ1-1	ASSGLVGTEAF
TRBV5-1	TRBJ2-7	ASSPQGLAGGPSYEQY
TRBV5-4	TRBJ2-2	ASSLRQGTGELF
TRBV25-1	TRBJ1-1	ASSLSGTPEAF
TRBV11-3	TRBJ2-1	ASSLSSLRDNEQF
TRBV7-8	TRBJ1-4	ASSSRGVTSTNEKLF
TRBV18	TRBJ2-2	ASSPALGQKNTGELF
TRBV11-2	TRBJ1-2	ASSRQVTYGYT
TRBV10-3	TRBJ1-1	AIRGQVNTEAF
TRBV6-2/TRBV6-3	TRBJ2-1	ASSYSSGGSNEQF
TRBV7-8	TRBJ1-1	ASSSGQVNTEAF
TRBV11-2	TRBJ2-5	ASSLDVTVQETQY
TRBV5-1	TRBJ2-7	ASSLAGQGAGEQY
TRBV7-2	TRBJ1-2	ASSPGTGPYGYT
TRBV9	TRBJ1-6	ASSVGGTEYNSPLH
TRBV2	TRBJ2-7	ASSVKGVNEQY
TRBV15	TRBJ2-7	ATSGYGTSGGAAVYEQY
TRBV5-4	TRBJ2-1	ASSLGGAPSYNEQF
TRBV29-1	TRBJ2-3	SVEARDTQY
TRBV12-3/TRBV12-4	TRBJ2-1	ASSLNTEQF
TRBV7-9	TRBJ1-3	ASSLARAGYEENTIY
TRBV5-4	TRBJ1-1	ASSLIQGAEAF